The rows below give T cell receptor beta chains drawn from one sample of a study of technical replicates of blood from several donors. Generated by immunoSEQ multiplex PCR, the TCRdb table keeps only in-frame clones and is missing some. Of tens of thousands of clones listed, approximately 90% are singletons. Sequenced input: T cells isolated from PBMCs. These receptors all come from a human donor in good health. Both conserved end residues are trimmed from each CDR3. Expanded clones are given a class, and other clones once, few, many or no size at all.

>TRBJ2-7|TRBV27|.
ASSPLGRYEQY
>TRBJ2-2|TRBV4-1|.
ASSLWARQNTGELF
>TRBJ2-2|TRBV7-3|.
ASSVNRVTGELF
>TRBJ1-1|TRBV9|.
ASSVAWGYTEAF
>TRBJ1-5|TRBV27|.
ASSLAVSQPQH
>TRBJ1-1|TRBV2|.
ASSDGEWARNTEAF
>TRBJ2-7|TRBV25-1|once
ATAPLLRGAYEQY
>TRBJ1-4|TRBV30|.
AWSPGVANEKLF
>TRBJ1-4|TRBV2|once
ASRQGHWNEKLF
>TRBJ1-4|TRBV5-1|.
ASSAGPNEKLF
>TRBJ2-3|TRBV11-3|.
ASSLVEGAADTQY
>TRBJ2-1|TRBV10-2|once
ASRGLAEVYEQF
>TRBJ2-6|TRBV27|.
ASTVTGNDMPGANVLT
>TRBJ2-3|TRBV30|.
AWTGGPEPYPATDTQY
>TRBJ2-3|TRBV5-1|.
ASSFRSGSQSTDTQY
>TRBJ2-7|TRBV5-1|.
ASSKGPGDYEQY
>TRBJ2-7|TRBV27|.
ASWRQGLEQY
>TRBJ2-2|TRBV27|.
ASRNTVTLNTGELF
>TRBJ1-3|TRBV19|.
ARGTAKINSGNTIY
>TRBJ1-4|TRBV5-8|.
ASSPRGVGNEKLF
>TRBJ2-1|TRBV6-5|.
ASSYSASAKYNEQF
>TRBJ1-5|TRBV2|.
ASSGDFANQPQH
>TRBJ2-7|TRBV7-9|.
ASSRLGGEQY
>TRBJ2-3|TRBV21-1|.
ASSPRRLAGGPVFADTQY
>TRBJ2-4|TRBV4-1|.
ASSPVEGRLLAKNIQY
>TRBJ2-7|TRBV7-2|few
ASSRQGIAQY
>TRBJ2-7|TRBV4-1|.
ASSQWQQGAYEQY
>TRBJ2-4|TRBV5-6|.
ASSSDRGYIQY
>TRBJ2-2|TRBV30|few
AWSLVFSDTGELF
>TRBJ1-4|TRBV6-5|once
ASSRDRVSEKLF
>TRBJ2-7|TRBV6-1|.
ASSDFGGQY
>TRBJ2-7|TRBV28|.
ASSLSAGGLYEQY
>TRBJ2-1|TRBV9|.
ASRSRDSNEQF
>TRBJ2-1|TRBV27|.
ASSLSWGTGGTEQF
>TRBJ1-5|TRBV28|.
ASSPGANQPQH
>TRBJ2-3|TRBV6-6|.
ASSYSILDPLDTQY
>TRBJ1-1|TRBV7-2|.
ASSPLNTEAF
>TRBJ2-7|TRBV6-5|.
ASSYYPGSYEQY
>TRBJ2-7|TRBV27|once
ASSLGGRIYEQY
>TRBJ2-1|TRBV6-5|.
ASSYTPGSSYNEQF
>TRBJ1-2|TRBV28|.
ASSLLTAYGYT
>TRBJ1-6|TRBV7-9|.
ASSLALGRGGSNSPLH
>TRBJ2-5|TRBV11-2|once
ASSFNIRVNRGSQETQY
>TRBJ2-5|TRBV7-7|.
ASSSHPTEQETQY
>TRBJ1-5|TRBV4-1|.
ASSQDLENQPQH
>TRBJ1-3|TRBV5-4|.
ASSLQGAKGNTIY
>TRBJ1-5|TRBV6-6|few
ATHDGHRSPQH
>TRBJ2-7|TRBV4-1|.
ASSPAWTERQY
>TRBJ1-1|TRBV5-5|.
ASSLTRQGDTEAF
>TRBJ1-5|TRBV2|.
ASSVQGEGALGHYSSNQPQH
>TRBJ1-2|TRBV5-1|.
ASSPEARSGYT
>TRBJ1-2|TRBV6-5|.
ASTSDRSGYT
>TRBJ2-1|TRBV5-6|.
ASSPGLAGGRGDEQF
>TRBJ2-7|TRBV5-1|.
ASRLTSGKFYEQY